This is a list of T cell receptor beta chains from one sample in a study of blood T cell repertoires in COVID-19. Only in-frame clones appear in the TCRdb table, and some are missing; sequencing was by immunoSEQ multiplex PCR. Of 120,000 or so clones in the sample, 80% to 90% are singletons; the top ten hold 25% to 30%. What was sequenced was peripheral blood. These receptors originate from a woman between 65 and 79 years old with acute or convalescent COVID-19. Both conserved end residues are trimmed from each CDR3. Each record gives: V gene, J gene, clone size, CDR3 protein. Rows give clone size only sometimes, using once, few, many, or a class for an expanded clone.

TRBV6-6	TRBJ1-2	NA	ASSYSNVGGRGGYT
TRBV5-1	TRBJ2-5	NA	ASSPQGGPKTQY
TRBV5-1	TRBJ2-3	NA	ASSLARVTDTQY
TRBV15	TRBJ1-2	NA	ATSPKQGAVHGYT
TRBV5-6	TRBJ1-2	NA	ASSLLGPDNYGYT
TRBV21-1	TRBJ2-5	NA	ASSNPGEETQY
TRBV2	TRBJ2-7	NA	ASSEATGFAYEQY
TRBV7-9	TRBJ1-4	NA	ASSLDGPGGEKLF
TRBV30	TRBJ1-2	NA	AWSPRSQGGYT
TRBV4-1	TRBJ2-3	NA	ASSQRGRTTDTQY
TRBV19	TRBJ2-7	NA	ASSLGQPSYEQY
TRBV5-1	TRBJ2-3	once	ASSLVAGGSGDTQY
TRBV30	TRBJ1-4	NA	AWSGLDAGNEKLF
TRBV7-2	TRBJ2-5	NA	ASSPSQGIETQY
TRBV12-5	TRBJ2-4	NA	ASGLGAGGIQY
TRBV2	TRBJ1-1	NA	ASGVGGGRAF
TRBV30	TRBJ1-3	NA	AWSVLWHTIY
TRBV28	TRBJ1-1	few	ASISGDNTEAF
TRBV7-2	TRBJ2-1	NA	ASSALAGGPVTYNEQF
TRBV5-1	TRBJ1-5	NA	ASSPTGGYQPQH
TRBV7-3	TRBJ2-7	NA	ASSLSGTGFYEQY
TRBV7-9	TRBJ1-1	NA	ASSYRQGMNTEAF
TRBV5-1	TRBJ1-1	NA	ASSFHRAAEAF
TRBV6-6	TRBJ2-1	NA	ASNPSRDNEQF